The 20 T cell receptor beta chains given below trace back to one sample, sequenced in a study of T-cell memory formation after mild COVID-19. Each CDR3 protein is one row after TCRdb ran MiXCR on the 5' RACE reads. The table records fewer than 600,000 distinct CDR3 sequences, less than 25% of them present only once. Sequences were obtained from PBMCs or a T cell subset sorted from them (not recorded which). The receptors come from an adult woman who had mild COVID-19 (a few samples of this study predate the infection). Cell type and time point are not known.

The genes are TRBV9 and TRBJ1-1; a weak D match, TRBD1 (6 bases). The CDR3 contains 15 residues. Germline loops: CDR1 SGDLS, CDR2 YYNGEE. V lost 4 bases and J 1 base, leaving 14 bases between the germline ends. The CDR3 nucleotides are TGTGCCAGCAGCACGCCGGGACATTCGAACACTGAAGCTTTCTTT. Amino acids: CASSTPGHSNTEAFF. The variable domain in full, with the rest retrieved from reference TRBV9 and TRBJ1-1, is DSGVTQTPKHLITATGQRVTLRCSPRSGDLSVYWYQQSLDQGLQFLIQYYNGEERAKGNILERFSAQQFPDLHSELNLSSLELGDSALYFCASSTPGHSNTEAFFGQGTRLTVV.

A few counts support this clonotype. The chain couples TRBV28 to TRBJ2-4; D perhaps matches TRBD2 (5 bases). Deletions cut 6 bases from V and 1 base from J, with 13 bases between. CDR1 is MDHEN, CDR2 SYDVKM, per germline. The CDR3 is made up of 15 amino acids. This CDR3 reads CASSKDGGAKNIQYF. In DNA form, the CDR3 reads TGTGCCAGCAGCAAGGACGGAGGTGCCAAAAACATTCAGTACTTC.

This clonotype was observed many times. The chain links TRBV9 to TRBJ1-1; no reliable D call. There are 14 residues in the CDR3. CDR1 is SGDLS and CDR2 is YYNGEE in the germline V gene. Between the trimmed V and J ends, which lost 0 bases and 0 bases, there was a span of 6 bases. This chain's CDR3 is CASSVEGMNTEAFF. The CDR3 DNA is TGTGCCAGCAGCGTAGAGGGTATGAACACTGAAGCTTTCTTT.

The chain uses TRBV4-1 and TRBJ2-5; 11 positions match TRBD1. The CDR3 has 16 amino acids. Germline values: CDR1 MGHRA, CDR2 YSYEKL. V lost 3 bases to trimming and J lost 0 bases; unmatched junction nucleotides: 3. The CDR3 sequence is CASSQGTGGYQETQYF. As DNA, the CDR3 is TGCGCCAGCAGCCAGGGGACAGGGGGATACCAAGAGACCCAGTACTTC.

The V gene is TRBV5-1, the J gene TRBJ2-1, with TRBD1 matching 7 bases. Germline assignment: CDR1 SGHRS and CDR2 YFSETQ. The V and J ends lost 4 bases and 0 bases, in that order; junction bases with no gene match: 4. The CDR3 covers 15 residues. The CDR3 loop reads CASSQGQNSYNEQFF. The CDR3 DNA follows: TGCGCCAGCAGCCAGGGACAGAACTCCTACAATGAGCAGTTCTTC.

This clonotype has more than one count but fewer than ten. The genes are TRBV2 and TRBJ2-3, with a weak D call TRBD1 (5 bases). The V gene lost 10 bases and the J gene lost 6 bases, with 11 bases spanning the gap. The CDR3 is 11 amino acids. Germline loops: CDR1 SNHLY, CDR2 FYNNEI. CDR3 amino acids: CATRPGDTQYF. The CDR3 DNA is TGTGCCACCCGCCCAGGGGATACGCAGTATTTT.

The V and J genes are TRBV27 and TRBJ1-2; D gene uncertain. V was pared by 5 bases and J by 8 bases, with 15 bases between. CDR3 length equals 13 residues. CDR1 is MNHEY and CDR2 is SMNVEV in the germline V gene (reference sequence). CDR3 in DNA: TGTGCCAGCAGTCCATTTGACCGGGGAGGCTACACCTTC. Translated, it gives CASSPFDRGGYTF.

The chain employs TRBV7-9 and TRBJ2-7; no firm D call. The CDR3 covers 14 residues. Germline V gene lookup returns CDR1 SEHNR and CDR2 FQNEAQ (reference sequence). The V end was cut by 6 bases, the J end by 2 bases, with 14 bases between. This CDR3 reads CASSISTSAYEQYF. CDR3 in DNA: TGTGCCAGCAGTATTAGTACGAGCGCCTACGAGCAGTACTTC. Using reference TRBV7-9 and TRBJ2-7 for the parts outside the CDR3, the full variable domain is DTGVSQNPRHKITKRGQNVTFRCDPISEHNRLYWYRQTLGQGPEFLTYFQNEAQLEKSRLLSDRFSAERPKGSFSTLEIQRTEQGDSAMYLCASSISTSAYEQYFGPGTRLTVT.

V usage is TRBV24-1 and J usage is TRBJ2-5, with D perhaps matching TRBD2 (5 bases). V shed 9 bases and J shed 5 bases, with 12 bases lying between them. Germline V gene sequence: CDR1 KGHDR, CDR2 SFDVKD. This CDR3 comprises 12 residues. The CDR3, as DNA: TGTGCCACCGTCGGGGTCGGGGAGACCCAGTACTTC. Protein product: CATVGVGETQYF.

This chain joins TRBV12-3 or TRBV12-4 and TRBJ1-2, with TRBD1 matching over 9 bases. This CDR3 has 15 amino acids. Losses at the gene ends were 4 bases for V and 3 bases for J; bases not matched to a gene: 6. The CDR3 protein is CASSSGTGLYYGYTF. CDR3 sequence (DNA): TGTGCCAGCAGTTCGGGGACAGGGCTCTACTATGGCTACACCTTC.

This clonotype has ten or more counts. This rearrangement joins TRBV12-3 or TRBV12-4 to TRBJ2-2; weak D call: TRBD2 (7 bases). The ends were cut back, 3 bases at V and 7 bases at J, with 12 bases in the middle. There are 14 residues in the CDR3. CDR3 coding DNA: TGTGCCAGCAGTTTCCGGGGGGCGGTCGGGGAGCTGTTTTTT. Translated: CASSFRGAVGELFF.

The chain combines TRBV5-5 with TRBJ2-1; TRBD1 or TRBD2 may be the D gene (5 bases each). The CDR3 runs to 18 residues. Germline loops: CDR1 SGHKS, CDR2 YYEKEE (reference sequence). Trimming pared 0 bases from V and 0 bases from J, leaving 16 bases between. The CDR3 reads CASSLGRGAPPSYNEQFF. CDR3 nucleotides: TGTGCCAGCAGCTTGGGCCGGGGCGCCCCCCCCTCCTACAATGAGCAGTTCTTC.

This clonotype was detected only a few times. The chain couples TRBV6-5 to TRBJ2-1; 13 bases agree with TRBD2. Germline V gives CDR1 MNHEY, CDR2 SVGAGI. The CDR3 runs to 20 residues. The J segment lost 2 bases and the V segment lost 1 base, leaving 11 bases of the junction unmatched. Here the CDR3 DNA reads TGTGCCAGCAGTTACTTGACAGAGGAGGGACTAGCGGGACCCTACAATGAGCAGTTCTTC. Protein: CASSYLTEEGLAGPYNEQFF.

V is TRBV20-1 and J is TRBJ2-3; 10 nucleotides match TRBD1. Germline V gene data show CDR1 as DFQATT and CDR2 as SNEGSKA (reference sequence). There are 15 residues in the CDR3. Losses at the gene ends were 0 bases for V and 8 bases for J; bases not matched to a gene: 8. The CDR3 nucleotides are TGCAGTGCTAGAGAGCTCCGGGACAGGGGCGGTACGCAGTATTTT. Its translation is CSARELRDRGGTQYF.

In regard to this clonotype: At one of its ends the junction is not consistent with the germline gene, which may arise from a read error. This chain joins TRBV7-2 and TRBJ2-1; tentatively, D is TRBD2 (5 bases). The germline gives CDR1 SGHTA, CDR2 FQGNSA. This CDR3 comprises 16 residues. The CDR3 DNA reads as TGTGCCAGCAGCCTAGCACCTGTGGAACCGCGTAATGAGCAGTTCTTC. Its translation is CASSLAPVEPRNEQFF.

The chain combines TRBV13 with TRBJ2-7; possibly TRBD2 for D (6 bases). Germline loops: CDR1 PRHDT, CDR2 FYEKMQ (reference sequence). The V and J ends lost 3 bases and 3 bases respectively, with 12 bases between them. The CDR3 loop spans 14 amino acids. DNA for the CDR3: TGTGCCAGCAGCTTCGCCGACGGGGGCTACGAGCAGTACTTC. Encoded protein: CASSFADGGYEQYF.

The gene calls are TRBV5-1 and TRBJ2-1, with TRBD2 as a possible D gene (5 bases). Trimming removed 5 bases at V and 0 bases at J, with 12 bases between. This CDR3 has 15 residues. Germline V gives CDR1 SGHRS, CDR2 YFSETQ. CDR3 residues: CASRFTGSSYNEQFF. CDR3 bases: TGCGCCAGCAGATTTACGGGGTCCTCCTACAATGAGCAGTTCTTC. Drawing the rest from reference TRBV5-1 and TRBJ2-1, the complete variable domain is KAGVTQTPRYLIKTRGQQVTLSCSPISGHRSVSWYQQTPGQGLQFLFEYFSETQRNKGNFPGRFSGRQFSNSRSEMNVSTLELGDSALYLCASRFTGSSYNEQFFGPGTRLTVL.

This chain uses TRBV5-6 with TRBJ2-5, with 12 bases aligning to TRBD2. This CDR3 spans 16 amino acids. Germline CDR1 is SGHDT and CDR2 is YYEEEE. Losses at the gene ends were 7 bases for V and 3 bases for J; bases not matched to a gene: 10. The CDR3 DNA is TGTGCCAGCGGATGGGCCCCTAGCGGGGGGGAAGAGACCCAGTACTTC. Translating gives CASGWAPSGGEETQYF.

The sample holds a few counts of this clonotype. This chain joins TRBV7-3 and TRBJ2-3, with 9 bases identical to TRBD2. In germline, CDR1 is SGHTA, CDR2 FQGTGA. V gave up 5 bases and J gave up 2 bases; unmatched junction bases: 5. The CDR3 totals 15 residues. The CDR3 reads CASSMVAGATDTQYF. The CDR3 region has the DNA TGTGCCAGCAGCATGGTAGCGGGGGCCACAGATACGCAGTATTTT.

The rearrangement joins TRBV20-1 to TRBJ1-2; D is unresolved. Between the trimmed V and J ends, which lost 0 bases and 4 bases, there was a span of 9 bases. This CDR3 is built from 13 residues. Germline V gene sequence: CDR1 DFQATT, CDR2 SNEGSKA (reference sequence). The CDR3 DNA follows: TGCAGTGCTAGAGAGCAGGAGGCCTATGGCTACACCTTC. Residues: CSAREQEAYGYTF.